This TCR beta chain was identified during a study of blood T cell repertoires in COVID-19. For the study at large: The origin of the acute and convalescent COVID-19 samples was the United States, Italy and Spain.

Method: immunoSEQ multiplex PCR; TCRdb's copy keeps in-frame clones and lacks some. The sample shows some 190,000 clones, roughly 85% of them seen only once. Trimming stripped 1 base from V and 5 bases from J, with 15 bases between. This CDR3 has 15 residues. The germline V gene has CDR1 LGHNA and CDR2 YNFKEQ. The J gene is TRBJ2-7, the V gene TRBV4-2; D is possibly TRBD2 (5 bases). The TCR originated in a man between 60 and 75 years old with acute or convalescent COVID-19. Source material: peripheral blood. For the CDR3, the DNA is TGTGCCAGCAGCCAAGTCGGTAGTGGGGAGAACGAGCAGTACTTC. It is translated as CASSQVGSGENEQYF.